The rows below give T cell receptor beta chains drawn from one sample of a study of CXCR3-negative and CXCR3-positive naive CD8 T cells. TCRdb processed the 5' RACE reads again and assigns one entry to each CDR3 protein, with no DNA. This repertoire includes 55,000 to 65,000 distinct CDR3 sequences. What was sequenced was naive CXCR3+ CD8+ T cells from blood. These receptors all stem from a human donor in good health. Some clones in this sample may be carry-over from other donors' samples. The CDR3 runs from the conserved cysteine through the conserved F or W.

TRBJ2-1 | TRBV29-1 | CSVATPGPIYNEQFF
TRBJ2-3 | TRBV27 | CATVYSGGLTDTQYF
TRBJ2-2 | TRBV7-9 | CAHSGAGELFF
TRBJ2-1 | TRBV29-1 | CSVELRDYNEQFF
TRBJ2-5 | TRBV7-2 | CASSFGGGLETQYF
TRBJ1-1 | TRBV7-6 | CASSFNQGNTEAFF
TRBJ2-3 | TRBV28 | CASKGRQSTDTQYF
TRBJ2-1 | TRBV7-9 | CASSSGGAFEQFF
TRBJ2-7 | TRBV12-3/TRBV12-4 | CASSLLARYEQYF
TRBJ2-7 | TRBV4-3 | CASSYLGNNEQYF
TRBJ2-7 | TRBV19 | CASSKTWDSPSYEQYF
TRBJ1-5 | TRBV27 | CASSFQGGGQPQHF
TRBJ2-1 | TRBV7-6 | CASSSPERSSYNEQFF
TRBJ2-1 | TRBV12-1 | CASSPGLAGFLTYNEQFF
TRBJ1-3 | TRBV27 | CASSLSASGNTIYF
TRBJ2-7 | TRBV6-5 | CASSSQLTAYEQYF
TRBJ2-5 | TRBV7-3 | CASSLEFGRGETQYF
TRBJ1-2 | TRBV20-1 | CSASTLPTGLRWNSYTF
TRBJ2-7 | TRBV5-5 | CASSLLSGGLPYEQYF
TRBJ2-5 | TRBV29-1 | CSLRAAGTQYF
TRBJ1-2 | TRBV2 | CASSVTASPLYGYTF
TRBJ2-2 | TRBV29-1 | CSVEDGAGTGELFF
TRBJ1-6 | TRBV20-1 | CSARDRDWSSYNSPLHF
TRBJ2-1 | TRBV21-1 | CASSAPSGTSGGLTYNEQFF
TRBJ2-7 | TRBV6-5 | CASGWVQGAYEQYF
TRBJ1-1 | TRBV5-1 | CASSSRGERTEAFF
TRBJ2-1 | TRBV9 | CASSVVAGPSYNEQFF
TRBJ2-7 | TRBV7-9 | CASSSVGGAPLGYEQYF
TRBJ1-2 | TRBV6-4 | CASSDTDRGLYGYTF
TRBJ2-2 | TRBV15 | CATKRGFTGELSF
TRBJ2-5 | TRBV29-1 | CSVGGYNQETQYF
TRBJ2-3 | TRBV7-6 | CASSLNGDYLSTDTQYF
TRBJ2-3 | TRBV29-1 | CSVEVAGTGDTQYF
TRBJ1-6 | TRBV2 | CASSPGVGYNSPLHF
TRBJ2-1 | TRBV28 | CASSSWTKDSYNEQFF
TRBJ2-1 | TRBV27 | CASSGAGEQFF
TRBJ2-7 | TRBV12-3/TRBV12-4 | CASSLTYEQYF
TRBJ2-7 | TRBV7-9 | CASSSTLGQYF
TRBJ2-3 | TRBV4-1 | CASSPAGGPGTDTQYF
TRBJ2-1 | TRBV6-5 | CASSLYGPNEQFF
TRBJ2-7 | TRBV6-2/TRBV6-3 | CASSLSGSPHEQYF
TRBJ2-7 | TRBV29-1 | CSVEVGGSSYEQYF
TRBJ2-2 | TRBV20-1 | CSAPFGGAGPGELFF
TRBJ2-7 | TRBV5-5 | CASSLQEAGYEQYF
TRBJ1-5 | TRBV25-1 | CASSEPGTSGPQHF
TRBJ2-7 | TRBV7-7 | CASPIQGTPTNLYEQYF
TRBJ2-7 | TRBV29-1 | CSVGRGGAYEQYF
TRBJ2-7 | TRBV7-3 | CASAPFGGGSYGQYF
TRBJ1-4 | TRBV7-2 | CASSFGYRGINLRNEKLFF
TRBJ1-2 | TRBV18 | CASSVTGTAGHYGYTF
TRBJ2-1 | TRBV6-5 | CASSYSTGRSEQFF